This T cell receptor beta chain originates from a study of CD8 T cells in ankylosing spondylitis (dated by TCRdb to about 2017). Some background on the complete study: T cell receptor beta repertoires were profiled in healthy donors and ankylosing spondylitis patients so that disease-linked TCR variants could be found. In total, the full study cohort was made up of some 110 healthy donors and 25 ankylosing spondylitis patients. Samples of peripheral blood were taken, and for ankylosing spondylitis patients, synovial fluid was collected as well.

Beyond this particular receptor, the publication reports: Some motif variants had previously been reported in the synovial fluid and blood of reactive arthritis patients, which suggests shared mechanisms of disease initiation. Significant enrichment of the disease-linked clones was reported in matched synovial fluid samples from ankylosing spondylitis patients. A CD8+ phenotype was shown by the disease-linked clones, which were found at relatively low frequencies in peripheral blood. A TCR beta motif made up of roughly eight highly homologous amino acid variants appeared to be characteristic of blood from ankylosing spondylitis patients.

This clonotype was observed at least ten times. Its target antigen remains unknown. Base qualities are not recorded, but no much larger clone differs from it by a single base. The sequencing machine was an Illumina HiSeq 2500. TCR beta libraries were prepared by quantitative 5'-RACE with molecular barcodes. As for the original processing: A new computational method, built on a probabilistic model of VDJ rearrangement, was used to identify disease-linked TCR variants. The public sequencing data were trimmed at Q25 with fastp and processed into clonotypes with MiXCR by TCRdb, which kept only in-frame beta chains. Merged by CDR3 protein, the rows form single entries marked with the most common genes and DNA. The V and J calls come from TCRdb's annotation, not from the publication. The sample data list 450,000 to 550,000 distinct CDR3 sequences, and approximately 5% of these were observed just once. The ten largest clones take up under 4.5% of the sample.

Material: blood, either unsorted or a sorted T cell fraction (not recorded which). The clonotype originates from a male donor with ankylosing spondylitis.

Here the CDR3 is given as CASSLLAGYLTDTQYF. Read as DNA, the sequence is TGTGCCAGCAGTCTCCTAGCGGGTTACCTCACAGATACGCAGTATTTT. Recombination joined TRBV28 with TRBJ2-3; 8 nucleotides in the junction match TRBD2. V is cut back by 5 bases and J by 2 bases, with 9 bases in the junction unmatched. Measured from the cysteine to the phenylalanine, the CDR3 is 16 residues long. Only the CDR3 DNA stays, 48 bases, in frame from base 1. The germline V gene yields MDHEN for CDR1 and SYDVKM for CDR2.